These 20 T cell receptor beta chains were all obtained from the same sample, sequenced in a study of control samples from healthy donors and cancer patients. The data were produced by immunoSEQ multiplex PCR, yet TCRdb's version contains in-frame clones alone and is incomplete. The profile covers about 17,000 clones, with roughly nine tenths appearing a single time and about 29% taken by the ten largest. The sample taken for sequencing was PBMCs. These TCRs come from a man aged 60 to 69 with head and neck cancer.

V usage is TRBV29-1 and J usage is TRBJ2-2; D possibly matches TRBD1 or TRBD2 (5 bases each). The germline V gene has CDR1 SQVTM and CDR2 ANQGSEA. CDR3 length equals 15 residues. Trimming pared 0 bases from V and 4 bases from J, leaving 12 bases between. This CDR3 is CSVEEDSGSTGELFF. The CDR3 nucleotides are TGCAGCGTTGAAGAGGATTCAGGGAGCACCGGGGAGCTGTTTTTT.

In DNA, the CDR3 is TGCGCCAGCAGCCAGGGGCTCCAAGCTTTCTTT. Its translation is CASSQGLQAFF. The chain recombines TRBV5-1 with TRBJ1-1, with a possible D match to TRBD1 (6 bases). This CDR3 has 11 amino acids. In germline, CDR1 is SGHRS, CDR2 YFSETQ. The V end lost 4 bases, the J end lost 9 bases, and 10 bases lay between the germline ends. The full variable domain, its missing parts supplied by reference TRBV5-1 and TRBJ1-1, is KAGVTQTPRYLIKTRGQQVTLSCSPISGHRSVSWYQQTPGQGLQFLFEYFSETQRNKGNFPGRFSGRQFSNSRSEMNVSTLELGDSALYLCASSQGLQAFFGQGTRLTVV.

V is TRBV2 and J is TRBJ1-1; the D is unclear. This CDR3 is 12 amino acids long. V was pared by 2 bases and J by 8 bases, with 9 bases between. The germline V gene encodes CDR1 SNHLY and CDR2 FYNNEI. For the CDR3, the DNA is TGTGCCAGCAGTGAACATAATCGGGAAGCTTTCTTT. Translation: CASSEHNREAFF. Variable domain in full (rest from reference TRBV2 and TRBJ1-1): EPEVTQTPSHQVTQMGQEVILRCVPISNHLYFYWYRQILGQKVEFLVSFYNNEISEKSEIFDDQFSVERPDGSNFTLKIRSTKLEDSAMYFCASSEHNREAFFGQGTRLTVV.

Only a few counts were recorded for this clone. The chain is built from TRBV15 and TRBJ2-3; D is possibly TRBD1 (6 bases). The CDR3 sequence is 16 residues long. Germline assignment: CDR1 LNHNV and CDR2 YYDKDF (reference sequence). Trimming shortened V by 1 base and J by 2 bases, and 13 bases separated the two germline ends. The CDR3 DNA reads TGTGCCACCAGCAGAGTTGCAGGGGTTGACACAGATACGCAGTATTTT. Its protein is CATSRVAGVDTDTQYF.

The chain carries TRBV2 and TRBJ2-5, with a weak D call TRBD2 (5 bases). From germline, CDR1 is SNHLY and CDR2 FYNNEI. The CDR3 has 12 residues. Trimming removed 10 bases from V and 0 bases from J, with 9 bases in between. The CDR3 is CATTGYQETQYF. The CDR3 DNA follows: TGTGCCACCACGGGGTACCAAGAGACCCAGTACTTC.

CDR3 sequence reads: CASSWRVSGGSSSYNEQFF. The CDR3 DNA sequence: TGTGCCAGCAGTTGGCGGGTTAGCGGGGGGTCGAGCTCCTACAATGAGCAGTTCTTC. The rearrangement uses TRBV27 and TRBJ2-1; 10 positions agree with TRBD2. This CDR3 comprises 19 residues. In germline, CDR1 is MNHEY, CDR2 SMNVEV (reference sequence). Trimming removed 4 bases from V and 0 bases from J; junction bases left unmatched: 12.

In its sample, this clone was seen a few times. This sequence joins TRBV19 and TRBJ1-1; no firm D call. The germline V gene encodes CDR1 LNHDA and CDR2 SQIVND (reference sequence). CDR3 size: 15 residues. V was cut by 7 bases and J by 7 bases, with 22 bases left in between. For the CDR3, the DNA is TGTGCCAGTACTGTTATAAGTCCCCGGGAGGGTGAAGCTTTCTTT. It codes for CASTVISPREGEAFF.

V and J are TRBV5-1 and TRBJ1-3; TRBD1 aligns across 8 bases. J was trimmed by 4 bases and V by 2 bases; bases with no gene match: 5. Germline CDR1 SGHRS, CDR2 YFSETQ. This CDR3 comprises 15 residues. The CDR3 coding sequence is TGCGCCAGCAGCTTCCAGGGGGCGGAGGGAAACACCATATATTTT. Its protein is CASSFQGAEGNTIYF.

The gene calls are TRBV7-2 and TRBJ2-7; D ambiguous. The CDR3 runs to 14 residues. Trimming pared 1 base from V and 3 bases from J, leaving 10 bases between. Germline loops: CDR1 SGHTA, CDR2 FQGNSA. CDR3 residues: CASSLVRTLYEQYF. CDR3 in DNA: TGTGCCAGCAGCTTAGTTCGGACGCTCTACGAGCAGTACTTC.

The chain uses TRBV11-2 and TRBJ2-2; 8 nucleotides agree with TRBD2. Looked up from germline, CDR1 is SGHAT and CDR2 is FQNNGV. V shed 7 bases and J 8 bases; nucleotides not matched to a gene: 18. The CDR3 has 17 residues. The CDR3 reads CASTRAETSARTGELFF. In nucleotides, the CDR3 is TGTGCCAGCACCCGGGCCGAGACTAGCGCCCGGACGGGGGAGCTGTTTTTT.

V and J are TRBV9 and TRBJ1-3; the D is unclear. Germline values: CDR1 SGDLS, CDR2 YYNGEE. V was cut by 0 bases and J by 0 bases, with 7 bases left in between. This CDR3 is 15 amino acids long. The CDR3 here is CASSVDYYSGNTIYF. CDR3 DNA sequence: TGTGCCAGCAGCGTAGATTACTACTCTGGAAACACCATATATTTT.

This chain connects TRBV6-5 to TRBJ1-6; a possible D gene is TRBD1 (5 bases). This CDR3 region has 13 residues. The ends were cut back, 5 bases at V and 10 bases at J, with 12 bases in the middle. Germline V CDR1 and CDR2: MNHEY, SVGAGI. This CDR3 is CASSRQFQSPLHF. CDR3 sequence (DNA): TGTGCCAGCAGTCGACAGTTTCAGTCACCCCTCCACTTT.

CDR3 residues: CASSSNRGLELFF. CDR3 nucleotide sequence: TGTGCCAGCAGCTCCAACAGAGGACTAGAACTGTTCTTC. The V gene is TRBV7-8, the J gene TRBJ2-1, with 7 bases fitting TRBD2. Trimming removed 4 bases from V and 15 bases from J; junction bases left unmatched: 12. The CDR3 sequence is 13 residues long. CDR1 and CDR2 (germline): SGHVS, FQNEAQ.

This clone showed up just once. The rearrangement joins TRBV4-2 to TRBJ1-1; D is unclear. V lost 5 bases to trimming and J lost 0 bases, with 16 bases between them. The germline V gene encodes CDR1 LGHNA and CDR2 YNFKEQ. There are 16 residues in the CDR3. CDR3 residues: CASSGRQSQLNTEAFF. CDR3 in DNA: TGTGCCAGCAGCGGACGCCAGAGCCAATTGAACACTGAAGCTTTCTTT.

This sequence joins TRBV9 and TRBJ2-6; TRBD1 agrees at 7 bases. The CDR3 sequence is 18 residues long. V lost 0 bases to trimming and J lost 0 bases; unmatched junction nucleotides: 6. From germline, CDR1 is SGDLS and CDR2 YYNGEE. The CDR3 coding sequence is TGTGCCAGCAGCGTAGAGGACAGGACCTTCTCTGGGGCCAACGTCCTGACTTTC. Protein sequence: CASSVEDRTFSGANVLTF.

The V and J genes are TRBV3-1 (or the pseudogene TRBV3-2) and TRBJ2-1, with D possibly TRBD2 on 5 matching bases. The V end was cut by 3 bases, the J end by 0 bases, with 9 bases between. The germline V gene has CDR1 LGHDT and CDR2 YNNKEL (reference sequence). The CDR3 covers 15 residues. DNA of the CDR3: TGTGCCAGCAGCCATAAACTAGACTCCTACAATGAGCAGTTCTTC. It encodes CASSHKLDSYNEQFF.

CDR3 sequence (DNA): TGTGCCAGCAGCAGCGTAGGAAGACTAGCGGGGGGAACCGGGGAGCTGTTTTTT. It encodes CASSSVGRLAGGTGELFF. The V gene is TRBV9, the J gene TRBJ2-2, with 13 bases lining up with TRBD2. Germline CDR1 and CDR2: SGDLS and YYNGEE. V trimming: 4 bases; J trimming: 5 bases; junction bases outside the gene matches: 11. The CDR3 contains 18 residues. The full variable domain, its missing parts supplied by reference TRBV9 and TRBJ2-2, is DSGVTQTPKHLITATGQRVTLRCSPRSGDLSVYWYQQSLDQGLQFLIQYYNGEERAKGNILERFSAQQFPDLHSELNLSSLELGDSALYFCASSSVGRLAGGTGELFFGEGSRLTVL.

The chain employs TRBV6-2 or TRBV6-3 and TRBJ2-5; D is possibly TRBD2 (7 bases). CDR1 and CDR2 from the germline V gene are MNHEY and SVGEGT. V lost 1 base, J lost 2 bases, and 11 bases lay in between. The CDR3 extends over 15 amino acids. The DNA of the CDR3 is TGTGCCAGCAGTTACTGGCGGGGGCGTCAAGAGACCCAGTACTTC. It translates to CASSYWRGRQETQYF.

This chain's CDR3 is CAIEAAPGDIQYF. The CDR3 bases are TGTGCCATCGAGGCCGCTCCGGGGGACATTCAGTACTTC. The rearrangement joins TRBV10-3 to TRBJ2-4; perhaps TRBD2 as D (6 bases). The CDR3 covers 13 residues. Germline-derived CDR1 and CDR2 are ENHRY and SYGVKD. Trimming left V 8 bases short and J 8 bases short, with 16 bases between.

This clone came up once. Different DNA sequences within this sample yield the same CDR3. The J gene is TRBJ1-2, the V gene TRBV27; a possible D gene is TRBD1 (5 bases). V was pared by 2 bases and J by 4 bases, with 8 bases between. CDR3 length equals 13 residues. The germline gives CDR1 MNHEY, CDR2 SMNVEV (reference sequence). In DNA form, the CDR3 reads TGTGCCAGCAGTTTAAGTGGGGCCTATGGCTACACCTTC. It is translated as CASSLSGAYGYTF.